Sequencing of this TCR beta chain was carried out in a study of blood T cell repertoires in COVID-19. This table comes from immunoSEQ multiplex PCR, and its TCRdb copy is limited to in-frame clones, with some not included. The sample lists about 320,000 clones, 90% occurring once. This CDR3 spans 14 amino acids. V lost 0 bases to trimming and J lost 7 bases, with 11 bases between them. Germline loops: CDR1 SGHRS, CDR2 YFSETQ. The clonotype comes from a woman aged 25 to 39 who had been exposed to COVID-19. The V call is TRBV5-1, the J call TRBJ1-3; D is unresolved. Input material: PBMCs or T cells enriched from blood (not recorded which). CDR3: CASSLESTRNTIYF. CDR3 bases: TGCGCCAGCAGCTTGGAGTCCACCCGGAACACCATATATTTT.